Below are 26 T cell receptor beta chains sequenced from a single sample in a study of T cell responses to AZD1222 COVID-19 vaccine. Generated by immunoSEQ multiplex PCR, the TCRdb table keeps only in-frame clones and is missing some. Of approximately 150,000 clones listed, more than 80% are singletons. Sample: peripheral blood, taken 28 days after the second AZD1222 dose. The source is an adult who received the AZD1222 COVID-19 vaccine.

V and J are TRBV27 and TRBJ2-1, with TRBD2 identical over 12 bases. CDR1 is MNHEY, CDR2 SMNVEV, per germline (reference sequence). This CDR3 contains 15 residues. J lost 8 bases, V lost 6 bases, and 8 bases had no gene match. The CDR3 loop is CASRLAGGPIDEQFF. The CDR3, as DNA: TGTGCCAGCAGGCTAGCGGGAGGGCCGATCGATGAGCAGTTCTTC.

This sequence joins TRBV5-1 and TRBJ1-2, with D perhaps TRBD1 (5 bases). CDR1 is SGHRS and CDR2 is YFSETQ in the germline V gene. CDR3 length: 14 amino acids. Trimming cost V 4 bases and J 6 bases, with 16 bases left between them. The CDR3 nucleotides are TGCGCCAGCAGCGGAACGGGACCCTTGGATGGCTACACCTTC. Translating gives CASSGTGPLDGYTF.

The CDR3 spells CASSLASGVGNTIYF. Here the CDR3 DNA reads TGTGCCAGCAGCTTAGCTTCTGGGGTTGGAAACACCATATATTTT. This chain uses TRBV7-9 with TRBJ1-3, with D unresolved. Germline V gene data show CDR1 as SEHNR and CDR2 as FQNEAQ (reference sequence). The germline V and J ends were trimmed by 0 bases and 3 bases, with 9 bases remaining between them. The CDR3 is made up of 15 amino acids. Using reference TRBV7-9 and TRBJ1-3 for the parts outside the CDR3, the full variable domain is DTGVSQNPRHKITKRGQNVTFRCDPISEHNRLYWYRQTLGQGPEFLTYFQNEAQLEKSRLLSDRFSAERPKGSFSTLEIQRTEQGDSAMYLCASSLASGVGNTIYFGEGSWLTVV.

The genes are TRBV6-1 and TRBJ1-2; D is unclear. Germline V gives CDR1 MNHNS, CDR2 SASEGT. Trimming took off 2 bases at V and 2 bases at J, with 6 bases between the two ends. The CDR3 extends over 13 amino acids. The CDR3 here is CASSENRNYGYTF. The CDR3 DNA follows: TGTGCCAGCAGTGAAAACAGAAACTATGGCTACACCTTC.

The chain couples TRBV12-5 to TRBJ1-1; D possibly corresponds to TRBD1 (6 bases). CDR1 is LGHNT, CDR2 FRNRAP, per germline. V lost 5 bases and J lost 0, with 13 bases in between. The length of the CDR3 is 15 residues. The CDR3 sequence: CASGRGGALNTEAFF. Here the CDR3 DNA reads TGTGCTAGTGGTCGGGGGGGGGCCCTGAACACTGAAGCTTTCTTT.

The rearrangement links TRBV27 to TRBJ2-2; D not resolved. Trimming took off 4 bases at V and 4 bases at J, with 7 bases between the two ends. Germline CDR1 is MNHEY and CDR2 is SMNVEV (reference sequence). The CDR3 totals 13 residues. The CDR3 sequence is CASSSVGTGELFF. The CDR3 DNA reads TGTGCCAGCAGTTCGGTGGGCACCGGGGAGCTGTTTTTT.

The table lists this clone with a count of one. The DNA for the CDR3 is TGTGCCAGCAGTTACTCGAGGGACATGGGGTATGTAGCCCAGCATTTT. Translation gives CASSYSRDMGYVAQHF. The gene calls are TRBV6-5 and TRBJ1-5; D might be TRBD1 (6 bases). The CDR3 has 16 residues. Germline V gene lookup returns CDR1 MNHEY and CDR2 SVGAGI. Trimming removed 0 bases from V and 11 bases from J, with 20 bases in between.

The gene calls are TRBV6-5 and TRBJ1-1; D is possibly TRBD1 (5 bases). V lost 6 bases to trimming and J lost 5 bases, with 16 bases between them. This CDR3 has 14 residues. Germline V gives CDR1 MNHEY, CDR2 SVGAGI. CDR3 loop: CASSVPGVGTEAFF. CDR3 DNA sequence: TGTGCCAGCAGCGTTCCGGGGGTAGGGACTGAAGCTTTCTTT.

The genes are TRBV5-4 and TRBJ2-7, with 9 positions matching TRBD1. The germline V gene encodes CDR1 SGHNT and CDR2 YYREEE (reference sequence). V gave up 4 bases and J gave up 4 bases; unmatched junction bases: 3. This CDR3 contains 13 residues. CDR3: CASSPDRGYEQYF. The CDR3 DNA sequence: TGTGCCAGCAGCCCTGACAGGGGGTACGAGCAGTACTTC.

Here the CDR3 reads CASSGRGGIYEQYF. For the CDR3, the DNA is TGTGCCAGCAGTGGTCGCGGCGGGATATACGAGCAGTACTTC. The chain has TRBV5-4 and TRBJ2-7, with a weak D call TRBD2 (6 bases). The V end lost 5 bases, the J end lost 4 bases, and 16 bases lay between the germline ends. The CDR3 consists of 14 residues. Germline lookup yields CDR1 SGHNT and CDR2 YYREEE (reference sequence).

As concerns this clone: Other DNA variants within this sample encode the same CDR3. This sequence joins TRBV7-9 and TRBJ1-1; 7 nucleotides agree with TRBD1. Looked up from germline, CDR1 is SEHNR and CDR2 is FQNEAQ (reference sequence). Trimming took 6 bases from V and 5 from J; bases not matched to a gene: 3. The CDR3 contains 12 residues. The CDR3 bases are TGTGCCAGCAGTTCCAGGGGGACTGAAGCTTTCTTT. Translation: CASSSRGTEAFF.

This chain connects TRBV30 to TRBJ2-7, with TRBD1 matching 8 bases. Germline V lookup: CDR1 GTSNPN, CDR2 SVGIG (reference sequence). The CDR3 has 17 amino acids. Trimming cost V 4 bases and J 2 bases; bases outside gene matches: 16. CDR3: CAWMWTGPAREPYEQYF. The CDR3 region has the DNA TGTGCCTGGATGTGGACAGGGCCCGCCCGGGAGCCCTACGAGCAGTACTTC. Based on the CDR3 plus reference TRBV30 and TRBJ2-7, the full variable domain is SQTIHQWPATLVQPVGSPLSLECTVEGTSNPNLYWYRQAAGRGLQLLFYSVGIGQISSEVPQNLSASRPQDRQFILSSKKLLLSDSGFYLCAWMWTGPAREPYEQYFGPGTRLTVT.

This clone was counted once. As DNA, the CDR3 is TGTGCCAGCAGCCGCGACAGGGTAAATGGCTACACCTTC. As protein: CASSRDRVNGYTF. The chain has TRBV5-5 and TRBJ1-2, with TRBD1 matching over 7 bases. The length of the CDR3 is 13 residues. Germline V gives CDR1 SGHKS, CDR2 YYEKEE (reference sequence). Unmatched junction bases numbered 6, after V lost 4 bases and J lost 6 bases.

This clone appeared a single time. CDR3 region: CASSQDRPLTQYF. Here the CDR3 DNA reads TGCGCCAGCAGCCAAGATCGCCCCTTAACGCAGTATTTT. The rearrangement joins TRBV4-1 to TRBJ2-3, with D hard to call. Germline CDR1 is MGHRA and CDR2 is YSYEKL. The CDR3 is made up of 13 amino acids. Deletions cut 0 bases from V and 9 bases from J, with 10 bases between.

The chain carries TRBV9 and TRBJ2-7, with D possibly matching TRBD1 (5 bases). Trimming removed 0 bases from V and 2 bases from J, with 12 bases in between. This CDR3 region has 15 residues. Germline-derived CDR1 and CDR2 are SGDLS and YYNGEE. The CDR3: CASSVGLDITYEQYF. The CDR3 DNA is TGTGCCAGCAGCGTAGGTCTGGACATCACCTACGAGCAGTACTTC.

The chain is built from TRBV5-1 and TRBJ2-1, with 9 bases fitting TRBD1. CDR3 length: 15 amino acids. CDR1 and CDR2 (germline): SGHRS, YFSETQ. J lost 4 bases, V lost 3 bases, and 5 bases had no gene match. CDR3 DNA sequence: TGCGCCAGCAGCTACGGACAGGGGCAGTACAATGAGCAGTTCTTC. Its protein is CASSYGQGQYNEQFF.

The V gene is TRBV5-1, the J gene TRBJ2-3; D possibly corresponds to TRBD1 (6 bases). CDR1 and CDR2 (germline): SGHRS, YFSETQ. V was pared by 1 base and J by 0 bases, with 9 bases between. The CDR3 sequence is 15 residues long. The CDR3 sequence: CASSLNRASTDTQYF. CDR3 DNA: TGCGCCAGCAGCTTGAACAGGGCTAGCACAGATACGCAGTATTTT.

This clone was seen only once. The CDR3 reads CASSPSGIVPQSPGANVLTF. DNA of the CDR3: TGTGCCAGCTCACCATCGGGCATAGTGCCTCAGTCACCTGGGGCCAACGTCCTGACTTTC. The chain uses TRBV18 and TRBJ2-6; D uncertain. Trimming pared 2 bases from V and 2 bases from J, leaving 22 bases between. CDR3 size: 20 residues. Germline values: CDR1 KGHSH, CDR2 LQKENI.

CDR3 loop: CATSSFPRQGREKLFF. DNA for the CDR3: TGTGCCACCAGCAGTTTCCCGAGGCAGGGCCGTGAAAAACTGTTTTTT. V is TRBV15 and J is TRBJ1-4; TRBD1 is a possible D gene (5 bases). This CDR3 has 16 amino acids. Looked up from germline, CDR1 is LNHNV and CDR2 is YYDKDF (reference sequence). Trimming removed 3 bases from V and 7 bases from J, with 18 bases in between. Full variable domain (remainder filled in from reference TRBV15 and TRBJ1-4): DAMVIQNPRYQVTQFGKPVTLSCSQTLNHNVMYWYQQKSSQAPKLLFHYYDKDFNNEADTPDNFQSRRPNTSFCFLDIRSPGLGDTAMYLCATSSFPRQGREKLFFGSGTQLSVL.

J is TRBJ2-1 and V is TRBV11-2, with D perhaps matching TRBD1 (5 bases). The CDR3 is 14 residues long. Trimming removed 0 bases from V and 5 bases from J, with 8 bases in between. The V gene's germline CDR1 is SGHAT and CDR2 FQNNGV. The CDR3 region has the DNA TGTGCCAGCAGCTTAGACAGGGTGAACAATGAGCAGTTCTTC. Translated: CASSLDRVNNEQFF.

This clone came up once. The chain uses TRBV6-1 and TRBJ1-2; D ambiguous. The V gene lost 1 base and the J gene lost 7 bases, with 13 bases spanning the gap. Germline assignment: CDR1 MNHNS and CDR2 SASEGT. The CDR3 length is 14 residues. The CDR3 reads CASSEGSVRSGYTF. In DNA form, the CDR3 reads TGTGCCAGCAGTGAAGGATCGGTAAGGTCTGGCTACACCTTC.

About this clone: The sample contains more than one DNA sequence encoding this CDR3. This rearrangement joins TRBV18 to TRBJ1-2; no firm D call. V lost 6 bases, J lost 2 bases, and 10 bases lay in between. CDR1 is KGHSH and CDR2 is LQKENI in the germline V gene. This CDR3 is built from 13 residues. The CDR3 is CASSPTANYGYTF. In DNA form, the CDR3 reads TGTGCCAGCTCGCCGACGGCAAACTATGGCTACACCTTC.

The gene calls are TRBV27 and TRBJ2-1; D unresolved. Germline CDR1 and CDR2: MNHEY and SMNVEV (reference sequence). This CDR3 comprises 13 residues. Trimming stripped 0 bases from V and 7 bases from J, with 7 bases between. Here the CDR3 DNA reads TGTGCCAGCAGTTTATCCCAGGATAATGAGCAGTTCTTC. Translated: CASSLSQDNEQFF.

This clone was recorded a few times. The J gene is TRBJ2-7, the V gene TRBV19, with a tentative D call TRBD2 (5 bases). V lost 9 bases to trimming and J lost 3 bases, with 15 bases between them. Germline V lookup: CDR1 LNHDA, CDR2 SQIVND (reference sequence). The CDR3 extends over 13 amino acids. Here the CDR3 DNA reads TGTGCCAGCAGGAGGCGTCCAGACTACGAGCAGTACTTC. Translated, it gives CASRRRPDYEQYF.

J is TRBJ1-2 and V is TRBV19, with D possibly matching TRBD1 (6 bases). V lost 6 bases and J lost 7, with 21 bases in between. CDR3 length equals 15 residues. Germline CDR1 is LNHDA and CDR2 is SQIVND (reference sequence). CDR3 loop: CASSQGDWTALGYTF. CDR3 DNA: TGTGCCAGTAGCCAAGGAGACTGGACAGCTCTTGGCTACACCTTC.

The rearrangement joins TRBV19 to TRBJ1-2; D unclear. The V gene lost 4 bases and the J gene lost 8 bases, with 14 bases spanning the gap. Looked up from germline, CDR1 is LNHDA and CDR2 is SQIVND (reference sequence). The CDR3 extends over 13 amino acids. The CDR3 protein is CASSTAQTGGYTF. CDR3 nucleotide sequence: TGTGCCAGTAGTACGGCCCAGACGGGAGGCTACACCTTC.